This T cell receptor (beta chain) was profiled in a study of identical twins. Study results and caveats: Within cord blood, abundant beta clonotypes carried fewer insertions, but memory repertoires showed no such trend. Sharing of beta out-of-frame sequences by twins showed a weaker excess. Among out-of-frame alpha sequences shared by twins, low generation probability occurred in excess.

TCRdb ran MiXCR on the 5' RACE reads and lists one entry per CDR3 protein. The sample carries some 1,700,000 distinct CDR3 sequences, under 35% recorded once. Germline V gives CDR1 SGHTA, CDR2 FQGNSA. Trimming at V came to 5 bases and at J to 3 bases, leaving 8 bases not matched to a gene. This CDR3 has 16 amino acids. In regard to this clonotype: Its antigen is as yet unknown.

The gene calls are TRBV7-2 and TRBJ2-3, with 10 bases identical to TRBD2. This TCR was recovered from a newborn girl in good health. The material sequenced was cord blood. Written as DNA, the CDR3 is TGTGCCAGCAGCCGCCGTTCTAGCGGGAGAACAGATACGCAGTATTTT. Its protein product is CASSRRSSGRTDTQYF.